This TCR beta chain was captured by sequencing in a study of molecular identifiers for immune sequencing clone quantification. This clonotype has just a few counts. Trimming cost V 0 bases and J 4 bases, with 16 bases left between them. In germline, CDR1 is SGHVS, CDR2 FQNEAQ. This CDR3 has 17 residues. In preparing bulk TCR libraries, previously described methods and listed TCR primers were used. MiXCR, run by TCRdb on the PCR reads, gives a single entry per CDR3 protein. This sample carries approximately 590,000 distinct CDR3 sequences, about 25% of them seen once, and the ten largest clones take about 0.81%.

The V and J genes are TRBV7-8 and TRBJ2-1; D uncertain. Sequenced sample: naive CD8+ T cells from blood, with Jurkat cell RNA spiked in. As for subset: FACS-sorted CD8+CD4-CCR7+CD45RA+ naive T cells. The receptor's source is a human donor in good health. Some libraries in this study had Jurkat cell RNA spiked in. The CDR3 here is CASSLASLDLTYNEQFF. CDR3 DNA sequence: TGTGCCAGCAGCTTAGCCTCCCTTGATCTAACTTACAATGAGCAGTTCTTC.